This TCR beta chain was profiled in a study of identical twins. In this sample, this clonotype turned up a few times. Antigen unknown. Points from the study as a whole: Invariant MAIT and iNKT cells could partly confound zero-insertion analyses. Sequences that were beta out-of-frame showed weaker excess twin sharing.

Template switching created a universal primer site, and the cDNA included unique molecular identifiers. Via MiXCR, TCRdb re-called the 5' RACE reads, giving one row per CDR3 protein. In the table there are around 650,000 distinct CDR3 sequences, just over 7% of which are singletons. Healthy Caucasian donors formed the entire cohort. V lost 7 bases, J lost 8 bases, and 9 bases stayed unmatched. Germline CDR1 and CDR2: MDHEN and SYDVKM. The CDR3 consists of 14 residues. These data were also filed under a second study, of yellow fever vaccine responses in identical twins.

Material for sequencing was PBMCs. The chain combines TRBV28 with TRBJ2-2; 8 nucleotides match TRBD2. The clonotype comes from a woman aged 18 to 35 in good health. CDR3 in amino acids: CASTTSGIPGELFF. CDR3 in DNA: TGTGCCAGCACTACTAGCGGCATTCCAGGGGAGCTGTTTTTT.